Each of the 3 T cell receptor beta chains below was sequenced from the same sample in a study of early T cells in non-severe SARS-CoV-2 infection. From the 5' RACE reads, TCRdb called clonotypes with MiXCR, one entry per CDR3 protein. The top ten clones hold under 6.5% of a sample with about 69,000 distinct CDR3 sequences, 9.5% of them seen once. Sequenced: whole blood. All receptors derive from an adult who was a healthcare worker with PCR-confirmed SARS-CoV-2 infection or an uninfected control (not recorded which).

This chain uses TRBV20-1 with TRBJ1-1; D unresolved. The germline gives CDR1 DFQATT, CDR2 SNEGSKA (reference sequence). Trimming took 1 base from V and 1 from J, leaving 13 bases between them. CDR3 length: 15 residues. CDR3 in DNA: TGCAGTGCTAGAGGTCGGTACTTCAAGAACACTGAAGCTTTCTTT. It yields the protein CSARGRYFKNTEAFF.

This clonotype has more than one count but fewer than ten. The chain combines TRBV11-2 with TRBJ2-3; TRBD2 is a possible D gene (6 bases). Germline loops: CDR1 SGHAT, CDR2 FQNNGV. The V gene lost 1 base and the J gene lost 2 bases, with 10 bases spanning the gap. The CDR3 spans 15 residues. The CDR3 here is CASSLAGLFTDTQYF. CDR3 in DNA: TGTGCCAGCAGCTTAGCAGGACTATTCACAGATACGCAGTATTTT.

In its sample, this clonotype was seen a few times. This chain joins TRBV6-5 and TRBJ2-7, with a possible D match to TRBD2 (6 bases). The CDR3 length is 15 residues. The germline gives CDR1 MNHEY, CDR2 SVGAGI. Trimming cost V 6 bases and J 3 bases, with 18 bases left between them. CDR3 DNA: TGTGCCAGCAGGACCCCAGCGGGTGTTGTCTACGAGCAGTACTTC. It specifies CASRTPAGVVYEQYF.